These 5 T cell receptor beta chains were sequenced from one sample in a study of T cell repertoires in cytomegalovirus infection. These TCRs are of unknown antigen specificity. TCRdb used MiXCR to reprocess the reads, holding one entry per CDR3 protein. The sample includes under 40,000 distinct CDR3 sequences, roughly 49% seen only once; the top ten take 80% to 95%. The specimen was CD8+ T cells from cultured PBMCs, collected from culture after CMV antigen stimulation. Receptors were obtained from a human donor in good health (CMV status not recorded). Some clones in this sample may be carry-over from other donors' samples.

The chain employs TRBV7-3 and TRBJ2-1; no definite D call. The V gene lost 5 bases and the J gene lost 0 bases, with 11 bases spanning the gap. Germline V gene data show CDR1 as SGHTA and CDR2 as FQGTGA. This CDR3 has 15 residues. This CDR3 reads CASSISESSYNEQFF. The CDR3 nucleotides are TGTGCCAGCAGCATTTCAGAGAGCTCCTACAATGAGCAGTTCTTC.

This clonotype is a singleton in its sample. V is TRBV28 and J is TRBJ1-2; no reliable D call. The CDR3 loop spans 17 amino acids. The V gene lost 3 bases and the J gene lost 1 base, with 18 bases spanning the gap. CDR1 and CDR2 (germline): MDHEN, SYDVKM. The chain's CDR3 is CASSFSASVSLNYGYTF. In DNA, the CDR3 is TGTGCCAGCAGTTTTTCGGCTTCCGTATCCCTTAACTATGGCTACACCTTC.

This clonotype was recorded a few times. The rearrangement uses TRBV7-8 and TRBJ2-1; D uncertain. This CDR3 is built from 15 residues. Trimming left V 0 bases short and J 1 base short, with 7 bases between. Germline assignment: CDR1 SGHVS and CDR2 FQNEAQ. CDR3: CASSLAGWSYNEQFF. DNA of the CDR3: TGTGCCAGCAGCTTAGCGGGATGGTCCTACAATGAGCAGTTCTTC.

This CDR3 is CASSLGQGIHQPQHF. The CDR3 nucleotides read TGTGCCAGCAGCCTCGGACAGGGGATCCATCAGCCCCAGCATTTT. This chain connects TRBV7-9 to TRBJ1-5, with TRBD1 matching over 9 bases. The CDR3 covers 15 residues. The germline CDR1 and CDR2 sequences are SEHNR and FQNEAQ (reference sequence). J lost 5 bases, V lost 5 bases, and 7 bases had no gene match.

The chain recombines TRBV20-1 with TRBJ2-7, with 13 bases identical to TRBD2. V dropped 6 bases and J dropped 3; count of bases not matched to a gene: 5. The germline CDR1 and CDR2 sequences are DFQATT and SNEGSKA (reference sequence). The CDR3 totals 14 residues. CDR3 region: CSATWTSGSYEQYF. The CDR3 DNA reads as TGCAGTGCCACCTGGACTAGCGGGAGCTACGAGCAGTACTTC.